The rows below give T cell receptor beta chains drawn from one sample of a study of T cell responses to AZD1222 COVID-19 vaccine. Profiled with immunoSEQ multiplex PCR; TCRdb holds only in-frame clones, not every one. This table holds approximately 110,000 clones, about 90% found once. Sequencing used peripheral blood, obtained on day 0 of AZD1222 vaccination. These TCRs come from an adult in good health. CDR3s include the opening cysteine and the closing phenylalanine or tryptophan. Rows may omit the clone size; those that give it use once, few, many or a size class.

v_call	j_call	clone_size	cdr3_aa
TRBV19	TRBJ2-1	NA	CASSILASVGWNEQFF
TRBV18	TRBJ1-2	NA	CASSPSGTYYGYTF
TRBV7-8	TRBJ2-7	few	CASSLISGRGSYEQYF
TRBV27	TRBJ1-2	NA	CASSLSPDRLMGYYGYTF
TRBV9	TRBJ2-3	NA	CASSVRDTQYF
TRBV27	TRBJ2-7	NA	CASSLVSASYEQYF
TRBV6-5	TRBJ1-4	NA	CASSDTPAPNEKLFF
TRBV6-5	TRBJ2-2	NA	CASSQRYTGELFF
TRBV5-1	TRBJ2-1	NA	CASSVGLARFNNEQFF
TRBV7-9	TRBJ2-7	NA	CASSPGFSTLYEQYF
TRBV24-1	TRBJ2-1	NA	CATSVTSGSQWNEQFF
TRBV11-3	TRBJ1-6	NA	CASSLDPEAGPNSPLHF
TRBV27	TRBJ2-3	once	CASRRLAGTSTDTQYF
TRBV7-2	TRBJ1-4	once	CASKVAGYEKLFF
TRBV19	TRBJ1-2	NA	CASSTQAGALGYTF
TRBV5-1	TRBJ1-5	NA	CASSLGQGGNQPQHF
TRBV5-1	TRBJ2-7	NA	CASSLRQGSPYEQYF
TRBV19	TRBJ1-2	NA	CASSIGQGRPNYGYTF
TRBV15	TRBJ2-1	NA	CATSRDPPGYNEQFF
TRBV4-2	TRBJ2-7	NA	CASSQGGWGSSYEQYF
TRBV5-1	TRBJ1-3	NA	CASSPGQGLNTIYF
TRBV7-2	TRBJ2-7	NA	CASSLGQAGEQYF
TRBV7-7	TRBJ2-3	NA	CASSLADPGTGQQYF
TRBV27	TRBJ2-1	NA	CASSRPEYNEQFF
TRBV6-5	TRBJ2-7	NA	CASSYSSAFPYEQYF
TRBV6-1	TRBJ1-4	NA	CASSESWQGGPSTNEKLFF
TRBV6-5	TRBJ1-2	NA	CASSTGTDLDGYTF
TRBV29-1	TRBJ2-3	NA	CSVGGLARSTDTQYF
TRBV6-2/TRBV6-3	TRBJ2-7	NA	CASSYPRLGGYEQYF
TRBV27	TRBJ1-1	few	CASSLRQVNTEAFF
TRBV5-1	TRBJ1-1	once	CASSLQGDGTEAFF
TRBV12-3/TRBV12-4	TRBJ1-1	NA	CASSTGLGSEAFF
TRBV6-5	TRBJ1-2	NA	CASRPAGTVYGYTF
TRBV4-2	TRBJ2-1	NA	CASSQSGTGGFYNEQFF
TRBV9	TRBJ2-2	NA	CASSVTHGGAGTGELFF
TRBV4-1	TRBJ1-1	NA	CASSRSTGGEAFF
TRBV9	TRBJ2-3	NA	CASSAGVGVAGGSTDTQYF
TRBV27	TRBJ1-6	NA	CASSPWSSYNSPLHF
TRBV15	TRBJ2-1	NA	CATSREGAAGGEQFF
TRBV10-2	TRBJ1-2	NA	CASRPLYQELGYGYTF
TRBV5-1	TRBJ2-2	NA	CASSLEHTNTGELFF
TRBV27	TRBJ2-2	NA	CASSFRIFGELFF
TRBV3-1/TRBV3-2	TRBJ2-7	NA	CASSQIKGSYEQYF
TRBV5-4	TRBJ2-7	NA	CASSLVGESYEQYF
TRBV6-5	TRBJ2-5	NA	CASSYALSGETQYF
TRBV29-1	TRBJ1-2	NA	CSVDAHMENYGYTF
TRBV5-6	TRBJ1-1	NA	CASSFGGTNTEAFF
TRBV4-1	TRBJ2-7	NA	CASSQANEGGYEQYF